These 6 T cell receptor beta chains were all obtained from the same sample, sequenced in a study of T cells in Graves' hyperthyroidism and ophthalmopathy. There were TCR beta CDR3 regions amplified from RNA transcripts. The primer set for the first-round RT-PCR of the TCR CDR3 was HTBI. From the multiplex PCR reads, TCRdb called clonotypes with MiXCR, one entry per CDR3 protein. This table has about 300,000 distinct CDR3 sequences, less than 30% appearing once. The sequenced material came from blood. Every receptor here comes from a man aged 35-49 years with Graves' hyperthyroidism that later progressed to Graves' ophthalmopathy.

V gene TRBV28 combines with J gene TRBJ2-5; 7 bases map to TRBD2. Germline V CDR1 and CDR2: MDHEN, SYDVKM. The CDR3 runs to 14 residues. Trimming at V came to 8 bases and at J to 5 bases, leaving 11 bases not matched to a gene. DNA of the CDR3: TGTGCCAGCTTCGGGGCGGGGGTATCGGAGACCCAGTACTTC. Its translation: CASFGAGVSETQYF.

This rearrangement joins TRBV20-1 to TRBJ2-7; unclear D gene. The CDR3 length is 13 residues. Trimming took off 2 bases at V and 4 bases at J, with 12 bases between the two ends. The germline CDR1 and CDR2 sequences are DFQATT and SNEGSKA (reference sequence). CDR3 sequence reads: CSARRFDGYEQYF. The DNA for the CDR3 is TGCAGTGCTAGACGATTCGACGGGTACGAGCAGTACTTC.

This clonotype was counted many times. V and J are TRBV2 and TRBJ1-1, with D tentatively TRBD1 (6 bases). Germline V lookup: CDR1 SNHLY, CDR2 FYNNEI. Trimming cost V 2 bases and J 2 bases, with 18 bases left between them. This CDR3 region has 17 residues. The CDR3: CASSEQLYRATNTEAFF. CDR3 coding DNA: TGTGCCAGCAGTGAACAGCTATACAGGGCCACCAACACTGAAGCTTTCTTT.

This clonotype was seen at least ten times. The rearrangement joins TRBV7-2 to TRBJ1-1, with 7 bases aligning to TRBD1. V shed 2 bases and J 7 bases; nucleotides not matched to a gene: 13. The CDR3 has 16 residues. Looked up from germline, CDR1 is SGHTA and CDR2 is FQGNSA. CDR3 coding DNA: TGTGCCAGCAGCTTACCTACCGGGACAGCGTATGGTGAAGCTTTCTTT. Amino acids: CASSLPTGTAYGEAFF.

The sample holds many counts of this clonotype. The J gene is TRBJ2-7, the V gene TRBV2; TRBD2 matches at 8 bases. Trimming took 7 bases from V and 0 from J; bases not matched to a gene: 2. The CDR3 is 13 amino acids. CDR1 and CDR2 (germline): SNHLY, FYNNEI. The CDR3 loop is CASTTSGSYEQYF. DNA of the CDR3: TGTGCCAGCACCACTAGCGGCTCCTACGAGCAGTACTTC.

The chain links TRBV2 to TRBJ2-3; 14 bases map to TRBD2. The CDR3 is 19 amino acids. CDR1 is SNHLY, CDR2 FYNNEI, per germline. The trim removed 3 bases at V and 3 bases at J, leaving 11 bases unmatched. CDR3 DNA: TGTGCCAGCAGTGAGCAACCCGGGACTAGCGGGAGTATAACAGATACGCAGTATTTT. Translated, it gives CASSEQPGTSGSITDTQYF.